A single sample gave rise to the 28 T cell receptor beta chains below, sequenced in a study of blood T cell repertoires in COVID-19. Clones were sequenced by immunoSEQ multiplex PCR, and TCRdb holds only the in-frame ones, with some missing. The sample carries approximately 150,000 clones, 82% recorded once. The material sequenced was peripheral blood. All receptors derive from a woman between 65 and 79 years old with acute or convalescent COVID-19.

This chain connects TRBV6-1 to TRBJ1-2; a weak D match, TRBD1 (5 bases). Germline V gives CDR1 MNHNS, CDR2 SASEGT. The CDR3 is 15 residues long. V was clipped by 3 bases and J by 7 bases, with 18 bases between them. The DNA for the CDR3 is TGTGCCAGCAGTGAGGCCTGGGGGGTCTACGGTGGCTACACCTTC. Protein sequence: CASSEAWGVYGGYTF.

The V and J genes are TRBV7-9 and TRBJ1-1; D is undetermined. Trimming removed 2 bases at V and 1 base at J, with 5 bases between. CDR3 length: 13 amino acids. Per germline, CDR1 SEHNR and CDR2 FQNEAQ (reference sequence). The chain's CDR3 is CASSLNGNTEAFF. The CDR3 DNA follows: TGTGCCAGCAGCTTAAACGGGAACACTGAAGCTTTCTTT.

The J gene is TRBJ1-1, the V gene TRBV27; TRBD1 aligns across 9 bases. This CDR3 comprises 15 residues. V lost 5 bases, J lost 2 bases, and 6 bases stayed unmatched. Germline loops: CDR1 MNHEY, CDR2 SMNVEV (reference sequence). In nucleotides, the CDR3 is TGTGCCAGCAGTCCCCAGACAGGGGGAAACACTGAAGCTTTCTTT. Translation gives CASSPQTGGNTEAFF.

This chain connects TRBV6-2 or TRBV6-3 to TRBJ1-1; D is unclear. CDR1 MNHEY and CDR2 SVGEGT come from the germline V gene. Between the trimmed V and J ends, which lost 2 bases and 1 base, there was a span of 8 bases. This CDR3 has 14 amino acids. The CDR3 DNA sequence: TGTGCCAGCAGTTACCTAATAAAGAACACTGAAGCTTTCTTT. Its protein product is CASSYLIKNTEAFF.

The rearrangement joins TRBV7-6 to TRBJ2-1; 7 positions agree with TRBD1. The CDR3 is made up of 13 amino acids. J was trimmed by 5 bases and V by 5 bases; bases with no gene match: 3. Germline V gives CDR1 SGHVS, CDR2 FNYEAQ. CDR3 amino acids: CASSQDRNNEQFF. DNA of the CDR3: TGTGCCAGCAGCCAGGACAGGAACAATGAGCAGTTCTTC.

The J gene is TRBJ2-7, the V gene TRBV3-1 (or the pseudogene TRBV3-2), with D unclear. With 0 bases removed from V and 3 bases from J, the gap between germline ends came to 12 bases. CDR3 length: 15 amino acids. Germline-derived CDR1 and CDR2 are LGHDT and YNNKEL (reference sequence). CDR3 loop: CASSQDRNRNYEQYF. CDR3 nucleotide sequence: TGTGCCAGCAGCCAAGATAGGAACAGAAACTACGAGCAGTACTTC.

A single count supports this clone. CDR3 in DNA: TGTGCCAGCAGCGGCGACAGGGCCATCTCTGGAAACACCATATATTTT. It specifies CASSGDRAISGNTIYF. The chain couples TRBV5-6 to TRBJ1-3; 7 bases line up with TRBD1. Trimming cost V 4 bases and J 0 bases; bases outside gene matches: 7. Germline assignment: CDR1 SGHDT and CDR2 YYEEEE. CDR3 size: 16 residues. The full variable domain, completed using reference TRBV5-6 and TRBJ1-3, is DAGVTQSPTHLIKTRGQQVTLRCSPKSGHDTVSWYQQALGQGPQFIFQYYEEEERQRGNFPDRFSGHQFPNYSSELNVNALLLGDSALYLCASSGDRAISGNTIYFGEGSWLTVV.

V is TRBV19 and J is TRBJ2-7; D is perhaps TRBD1 (5 bases). CDR1 is LNHDA and CDR2 is SQIVND in the germline V gene (reference sequence). The CDR3 has 16 amino acids. Trimming removed 1 base at V and 2 bases at J, with 15 bases between. The CDR3 nucleotides read TGTGCCAGTAGTATAGGGGTTCGCTGGGGCCCCTACGAGCAGTACTTC. Encoded protein: CASSIGVRWGPYEQYF.

The J gene is TRBJ1-4, the V gene TRBV7-9; 10 nucleotides agree with TRBD1. Germline trimming cut 3 bases from V and 8 bases from J; bases unmatched to any gene: 6. The CDR3 is made up of 15 amino acids. CDR1 and CDR2 (germline): SEHNR, FQNEAQ (reference sequence). Here the CDR3 reads CASSFRRDRGEKLFF. DNA of the CDR3: TGTGCCAGCAGCTTCCGCCGGGACAGGGGCGAAAAACTGTTTTTT.

The chain couples TRBV7-2 to TRBJ1-2, with D possibly being TRBD1 (6 bases). The V gene's germline CDR1 is SGHTA and CDR2 FQGNSA. Trimming pared 1 base from V and 4 bases from J, leaving 19 bases between. The CDR3 consists of 17 residues. The CDR3 sequence is CASSLDALGAGIYGYTF. The CDR3 DNA reads TGTGCCAGCAGCTTAGATGCTCTGGGGGCAGGGATCTATGGCTACACCTTC.

This chain uses TRBV3-1 (or the pseudogene TRBV3-2) with TRBJ1-5; TRBD1 is a possible D gene (6 bases). Germline V gene sequence: CDR1 LGHDT, CDR2 YNNKEL (reference sequence). The CDR3 is 15 amino acids. V gave up 2 bases and J gave up 4 bases, with 12 bases separating them. CDR3: CASSQRGGLNQPQHF. The CDR3 DNA follows: TGTGCCAGCAGCCAAAGGGGGGGCTTGAATCAGCCCCAGCATTTT.

This chain connects TRBV19 to TRBJ1-1; tentatively, D is TRBD1 (6 bases). With 3 bases removed from V and 1 base from J, the gap between germline ends came to 9 bases. This CDR3 region has 14 residues. The germline gives CDR1 LNHDA, CDR2 SQIVND (reference sequence). Written as DNA, the CDR3 is TGTGCCAGTAGTATCACAGGGACGAACACTGAAGCTTTCTTT. Amino acid sequence: CASSITGTNTEAFF.

The chain links TRBV6-2 or TRBV6-3 to TRBJ1-2; D is perhaps TRBD1 (5 bases). The V gene's germline CDR1 is MNHEY and CDR2 SVGEGT. The V and J ends lost 1 base and 0 bases respectively, with 12 bases between them. This CDR3 spans 16 amino acids. The CDR3 DNA reads as TGTGCCAGCAGTTACTGGGGGGAAGAAGCTAACTATGGCTACACCTTC. It yields the protein CASSYWGEEANYGYTF.

This chain uses TRBV7-3 with TRBJ2-1; 14 positions match TRBD2. The CDR3 runs 16 residues. J lost 6 bases, V lost 4 bases, and 5 bases had no gene match. Germline CDR1 SGHTA, CDR2 FQGTGA. The chain's CDR3 is CASSSTSGGVGNEQFF. As DNA, the CDR3 is TGTGCCAGCAGCTCGACTAGCGGGGGGGTCGGCAATGAGCAGTTCTTC. Looking up the rest from reference TRBV7-3 and TRBJ2-1 gives the full variable domain: GAGVSQTPSNKVTEKGKYVELRCDPISGHTALYWYRQSLGQGPEFLIYFQGTGAADDSGLPNDRFFAVRPEGSVSTLKIQRTERGDSAVYLCASSSTSGGVGNEQFFGPGTRLTVL.

The chain employs TRBV30 and TRBJ1-1; TRBD1 matches 8 bases. From germline, CDR1 is GTSNPN and CDR2 SVGIG (reference sequence). This CDR3 is 12 amino acids long. V trimming: 2 bases; J trimming: 8 bases; junction bases outside the gene matches: 4. The CDR3 loop is CAWSTRQGEAFF. CDR3 DNA: TGTGCCTGGAGTACACGACAGGGGGAAGCTTTCTTT.

The sample holds one count of this clone. The chain links TRBV15 to TRBJ1-1, with D unresolved. Trimming pared 0 bases from V and 0 bases from J, leaving 14 bases between. Germline V CDR1 and CDR2: LNHNV, YYDKDF (reference sequence). The CDR3 spans 17 residues. For the CDR3, the DNA is TGTGCCACCAGCAGAGATTGGGCAGATAGAATGAACACTGAAGCTTTCTTT. This sequence encodes CATSRDWADRMNTEAFF. Full variable domain (missing parts from reference TRBV15 and TRBJ1-1): DAMVIQNPRYQVTQFGKPVTLSCSQTLNHNVMYWYQQKSSQAPKLLFHYYDKDFNNEADTPDNFQSRRPNTSFCFLDIRSPGLGDTAMYLCATSRDWADRMNTEAFFGQGTRLTVV.

This sequence joins TRBV9 and TRBJ1-3; maybe TRBD1 (6 bases). Germline CDR1 SGDLS, CDR2 YYNGEE. The CDR3 runs to 15 residues. The V end was cut by 5 bases, the J end by 1 base, with 13 bases between. The CDR3 loop reads CASSTGSGSGNTIYF. For the CDR3, the DNA is TGTGCCAGCAGTACAGGGTCTGGGTCTGGAAACACCATATATTTT.

This sequence joins TRBV5-5 and TRBJ2-1; D gene ambiguous. This CDR3 comprises 18 residues. Germline lookup yields CDR1 SGHKS and CDR2 YYEKEE (reference sequence). V shed 0 bases and J shed 1 base, with 17 bases lying between them. In nucleotides, the CDR3 is TGTGCCAGCAGCTTGGATTTTGTCCCCCGGCGGTCCTACAATGAGCAGTTCTTC. This translates into CASSLDFVPRRSYNEQFF.

V is TRBV11-2 and J is TRBJ2-7, with D possibly matching TRBD1 (6 bases). CDR1 is SGHAT and CDR2 is FQNNGV in the germline V gene. The CDR3 has 14 amino acids. Trimming left V 5 bases short and J 6 bases short, with 17 bases between. The DNA of the CDR3 is TGTGCCAGCAGCCAGGGCCCAGGGGCTGGCGAGCAGTACTTC. It specifies CASSQGPGAGEQYF.

V gene TRBV4-2 combines with J gene TRBJ1-1; TRBD1 aligns across 7 bases. The CDR3 extends over 14 amino acids. The J segment lost 7 bases and the V segment lost 0 bases, leaving 5 bases of the junction unmatched. Germline CDR1 reads LGHNA; CDR2 reads YNFKEQ. The CDR3 nucleotides are TGTGCCAGCAGCCAAGAGGGAAGGGACAGTGAAGCTTTCTTT. Protein: CASSQEGRDSEAFF.

The gene calls are TRBV29-1 and TRBJ1-1, with 8 bases fitting TRBD1. The CDR3 totals 13 residues. The V segment lost 5 bases and the J segment 5 bases; nucleotides outside the gene matches: 7. Germline CDR1 is SQVTM and CDR2 is ANQGSEA. The CDR3 nucleotides are TGCAGCGTTAATGATAGACAGGGGACTGAAGCTTTCTTT. Its protein is CSVNDRQGTEAFF.

V gene TRBV28 combines with J gene TRBJ1-2, with a possible D match to TRBD1 (5 bases). Trimming shortened V by 6 bases and J by 4 bases, and 15 bases separated the two germline ends. The CDR3 has 14 amino acids. Germline loops: CDR1 MDHEN, CDR2 SYDVKM. The CDR3 region has the DNA TGTGCCAGCAGGGGGCATTTTCTGGGCTATGGCTACACCTTC. Its protein product is CASRGHFLGYGYTF.

The chain has TRBV5-1 and TRBJ2-5, with D perhaps TRBD2 (5 bases). The germline V and J ends were trimmed by 0 bases and 5 bases, with 14 bases remaining between them. The CDR3 has 15 amino acids. Germline V gene lookup returns CDR1 SGHRS and CDR2 YFSETQ. CDR3 loop: CASSLDGELHETQYF. As DNA, the CDR3 is TGCGCCAGCAGCTTGGACGGGGAGCTGCATGAGACCCAGTACTTC.

The chain is built from TRBV24-1 and TRBJ1-6; no clear D gene. Germline V gene sequence: CDR1 KGHDR, CDR2 SFDVKD. CDR3 size: 15 residues. Trimming removed 4 bases at V and 0 bases at J, with 6 bases between. CDR3: CATSEGSSYNSPLHF. The DNA for the CDR3 is TGTGCCACCAGTGAAGGGAGCTCCTATAATTCACCCCTCCACTTT.

The CDR3 sequence is CATPRDRGRRYEKLFF. In DNA, the CDR3 is TGTGCCACCCCCCGGGACAGGGGGCGAAGATATGAAAAACTGTTTTTT. This rearrangement joins TRBV27 to TRBJ1-4, with 12 bases aligning to TRBD1. Germline V gives CDR1 MNHEY, CDR2 SMNVEV (reference sequence). The CDR3 is 16 residues long. Trimming took 10 bases from V and 6 from J; bases not matched to a gene: 12. Combining the CDR3 with reference TRBV27 and TRBJ1-4 gives the whole variable domain EAQVTQNPRYLITVTGKKLTVTCSQNMNHEYMSWYRQDPGLGLRQIYYSMNVEVTDKGDVPEGYKVSRKEKRNFPLILESPSPNQTSLYFCATPRDRGRRYEKLFFGSGTQLSVL.

This chain links TRBV28 with TRBJ1-5; unclear D gene. V lost 3 bases to trimming and J lost 5 bases, with 11 bases between them. The CDR3 extends over 14 amino acids. Germline V lookup: CDR1 MDHEN, CDR2 SYDVKM. Here the CDR3 reads CASSFDTWDQPQHF. The CDR3 DNA reads TGTGCCAGCAGTTTTGACACTTGGGATCAGCCCCAGCATTTT.

The chain employs TRBV29-1 and TRBJ1-5, with 11 bases fitting TRBD1. Germline CDR1 and CDR2: SQVTM and ANQGSEA. V lost 5 bases, J lost 1 base, and 10 bases stayed unmatched. This CDR3 has 17 amino acids. The CDR3 region is CSVSGTGGLVSNQPQHF. CDR3 sequence (DNA): TGCAGCGTTTCCGGGACAGGGGGTTTAGTAAGCAATCAGCCCCAGCATTTT.

The CDR3 DNA reads TGTGCCAGCAGCTTGGGAGATGTCAATCAGCCCCAGCATTTT. It is translated as CASSLGDVNQPQHF. The rearrangement uses TRBV7-9 and TRBJ1-5, with unresolved D. Germline V gene data show CDR1 as SEHNR and CDR2 as FQNEAQ (reference sequence). The CDR3 runs to 14 residues. V was pared by 3 bases and J by 3 bases, with 9 bases between.